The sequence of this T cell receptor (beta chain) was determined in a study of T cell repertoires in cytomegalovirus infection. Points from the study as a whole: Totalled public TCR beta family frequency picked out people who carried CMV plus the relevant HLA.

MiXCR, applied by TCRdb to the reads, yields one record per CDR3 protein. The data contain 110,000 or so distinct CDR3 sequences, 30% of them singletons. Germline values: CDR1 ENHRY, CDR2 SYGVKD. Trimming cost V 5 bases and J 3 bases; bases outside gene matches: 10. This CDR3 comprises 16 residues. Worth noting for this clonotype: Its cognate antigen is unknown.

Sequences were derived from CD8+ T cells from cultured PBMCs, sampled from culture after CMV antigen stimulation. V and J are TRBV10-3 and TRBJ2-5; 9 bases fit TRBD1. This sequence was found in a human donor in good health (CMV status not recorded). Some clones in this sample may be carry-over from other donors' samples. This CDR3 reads CAISIHWTGEEETQYF. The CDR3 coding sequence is TGTGCCATCAGTATCCACTGGACAGGGGAAGAAGAGACCCAGTACTTC.